This TCR beta chain was obtained from a study of cytomegalovirus exposure and HLA in healthy donors. Study-level points and caveats: Analyses of presence and absence presupposed an approximately uniform sequencing depth across donors. The records held CMV serostatus as the only immune exposure information.

Regarding this clone: The antigen remains undetermined.

With 60 Vbeta and 13 Jbeta primers, the PCR was carried out. Repertoires were generated with immunoSEQ multiplex PCR, while TCRdb's copy carries only in-frame clones and drops some. The sample has about 170,000 clones; approximately 81% are singletons. The sample comprised PBMCs. This clonotype was sampled from a young man in good health and CMV-seropositive.

For the CDR3, the DNA is TGTGCCAGTAACATCCGCGGGACGCCGTCCCAGCATTTT. Translation: CASNIRGTPSQHF. The gene calls are TRBV6-1 and TRBJ1-5; tentatively, D is TRBD1 (5 bases). CDR3 length: 13 amino acids. Germline assignment: CDR1 MNHNS and CDR2 SASEGT. The V and J ends lost 9 bases and 11 bases respectively, with 20 bases between them.